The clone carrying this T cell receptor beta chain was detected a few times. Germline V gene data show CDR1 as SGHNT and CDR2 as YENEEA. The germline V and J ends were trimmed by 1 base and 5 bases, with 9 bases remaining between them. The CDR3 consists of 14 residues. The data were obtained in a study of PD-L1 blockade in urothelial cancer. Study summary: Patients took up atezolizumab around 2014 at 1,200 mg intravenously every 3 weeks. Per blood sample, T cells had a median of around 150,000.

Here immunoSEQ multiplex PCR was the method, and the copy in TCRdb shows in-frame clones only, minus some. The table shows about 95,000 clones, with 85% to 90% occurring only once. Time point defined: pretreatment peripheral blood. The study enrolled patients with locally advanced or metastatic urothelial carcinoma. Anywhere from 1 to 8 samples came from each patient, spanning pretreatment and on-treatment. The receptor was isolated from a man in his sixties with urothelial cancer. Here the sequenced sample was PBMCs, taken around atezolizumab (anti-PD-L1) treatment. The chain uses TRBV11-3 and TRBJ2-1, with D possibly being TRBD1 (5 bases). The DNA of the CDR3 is TGTGCCAGCAGCTTAGTAGGGGCGGACAATGAGCAGTTCTTC. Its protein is CASSLVGADNEQFF.